Sequencing of this T cell receptor (beta chain) was carried out in a study of CD8 T cells in ankylosing spondylitis. Findings and limits, study-wide: Typical of ankylosing spondylitis blood, it appeared, was a TCR beta motif of roughly eight highly homologous variants.

MiXCR was run by TCRdb on the 5' RACE reads, yielding one entry per CDR3 protein. The sample has about 440,000 distinct CDR3 sequences; roughly 15% are singletons. CDR1 and CDR2 from the germline V gene are DFQATT and SNEGSKA (reference sequence). The CDR3 sequence is 16 residues long. The ends were cut back, 3 bases at V and 0 bases at J, with 15 bases in the middle. Comments on this clonotype: Its antigen is unknown.

The sample taken for sequencing was blood, either unsorted or a sorted T cell fraction (not recorded which). The TCR originated in a male donor with ankylosing spondylitis. V is TRBV20-1 and J is TRBJ2-1; tentative D call: TRBD2 (5 bases). CDR3 sequence: CSARAQLASSYNEQFF. The CDR3 nucleotides read TGCAGTGCTAGGGCCCAATTAGCGAGCTCCTACAATGAGCAGTTCTTC.